This is a list of T cell receptor beta chains from one sample in a study of cytotoxic CD8 clonotypes in ibrutinib-treated CLL. Sequenced by immunoSEQ multiplex PCR; TCRdb stores in-frame clones only, minus some. The sample consists of roughly 180,000 clones, roughly four fifths of them appearing once. Sequences were derived from PBMCs, sampled after 24 months of ibrutinib treatment. The receptors were sampled from a human donor with chronic lymphocytic leukemia. Each CDR3 is given with its conserved first and last residue. Each record gives: clone size, J gene, V gene, D gene, CDR3 protein, CDR3 DNA. D genes are given only for firm matches. Clone size appears in some rows only: once, few, many, or a class for an expanded clone.

abundance: .
j_gene: TRBJ1-1
v_gene: TRBV11-2
d_gene: TRBD1
CDR3aa: CASSPSKGAGEAFF
CDR3nt: TGTGCCAGCAGCCCTAGCAAGGGGGCTGGGGAAGCTTTCTTT

abundance: .
j_gene: TRBJ2-3
v_gene: TRBV11-3
d_gene: .
CDR3aa: CASSLGRSGDGTDTQYF
CDR3nt: TGTGCCAGCAGCTTGGGGCGTTCTGGGGACGGCACAGATACGCAGTATTTT

abundance: once
j_gene: TRBJ2-2
v_gene: TRBV11-2
d_gene: .
CDR3aa: CASSRSWVSTGELFF
CDR3nt: TGTGCCAGCAGCCGATCGTGGGTATCGACCGGGGAGCTGTTTTTT

abundance: .
j_gene: TRBJ2-7
v_gene: TRBV5-1
d_gene: TRBD1
CDR3aa: CASSKVGGTGSYEQYF
CDR3nt: TGCGCCAGCAGCAAAGTTGGGGGGACAGGGTCCTACGAGCAGTACTTC

abundance: .
j_gene: TRBJ2-1
v_gene: TRBV27
d_gene: .
CDR3aa: CASSSRTPNNEQFF
CDR3nt: TGTGCCAGCAGTTCACGGACGCCCAACAATGAGCAGTTCTTC

abundance: .
j_gene: TRBJ1-2
v_gene: TRBV29-1
d_gene: .
CDR3aa: CSVEKRGHGYTF
CDR3nt: TGCAGCGTTGAAAAGCGAGGTCATGGCTACACCTTC

abundance: .
j_gene: TRBJ1-5
v_gene: TRBV18
d_gene: TRBD1
CDR3aa: CASSPQQGNQPQHF
CDR3nt: TGTGCCAGCTCACCACAACAGGGGAATCAGCCCCAGCATTTT

abundance: few
j_gene: TRBJ1-1
v_gene: TRBV5-1
d_gene: TRBD1
CDR3aa: CASTIGQGTEAFF
CDR3nt: TGCGCCAGCACCATAGGACAGGGCACTGAAGCTTTCTTT

abundance: .
j_gene: TRBJ2-3
v_gene: TRBV18
d_gene: .
CDR3aa: CASSPLGSGGDTQYF
CDR3nt: TGTGCCAGCTCACCACTTGGGAGTGGTGGAGATACGCAGTATTTT

abundance: .
j_gene: TRBJ2-2
v_gene: TRBV5-6
d_gene: .
CDR3aa: CASSAPGLGTGELFF
CDR3nt: TGTGCCAGCAGCGCCCCGGGACTCGGCACCGGGGAGCTGTTTTTT

abundance: .
j_gene: TRBJ1-2
v_gene: TRBV7-3
d_gene: .
CDR3aa: CASSHAGLTGYTF
CDR3nt: TGTGCCAGCAGCCACGCTGGCCTGACGGGCTACACCTTC

abundance: .
j_gene: TRBJ2-3
v_gene: TRBV25-1
d_gene: .
CDR3aa: CASSEGWTRSTDTQYF
CDR3nt: TGTGCCAGCAGTGAAGGGTGGACCCGGTCCACAGATACGCAGTATTTT

abundance: .
j_gene: TRBJ2-3
v_gene: TRBV6-5
d_gene: TRBD2
CDR3aa: CASSYSDSGITHF
CDR3nt: TGTGCCAGCAGTTACTCCGATAGCGGGATTACACATTTT

abundance: once
j_gene: TRBJ1-5
v_gene: TRBV19
d_gene: .
CDR3aa: CASSIRPGPVSNQPQHF
CDR3nt: TGTGCCAGTAGTATCCGCCCAGGTCCAGTAAGCAATCAGCCCCAGCATTTT

abundance: .
j_gene: TRBJ1-5
v_gene: TRBV19
d_gene: .
CDR3aa: CASSKSFNQPQHF
CDR3nt: TGTGCCAGTAGTAAGTCCTTTAATCAGCCCCAGCATTTT

abundance: .
j_gene: TRBJ2-2
v_gene: TRBV14
d_gene: .
CDR3aa: CASSQGSGLANTGELFF
CDR3nt: TGTGCCAGCAGCCAAGGGTCAGGGCTCGCGAACACCGGGGAGCTGTTTTTT

abundance: .
j_gene: TRBJ1-2
v_gene: TRBV10-2
d_gene: TRBD1
CDR3aa: CASSATGGWDGYTF
CDR3nt: TGCGCCAGCAGTGCCACAGGGGGGTGGGATGGCTACACCTTC

abundance: .
j_gene: TRBJ2-1
v_gene: TRBV9
d_gene: TRBD2
CDR3aa: CASSVPAGGLQMISYNEQFF
CDR3nt: TGTGCCAGCAGCGTACCAGCGGGAGGGCTTCAGATGATCTCCTACAATGAGCAGTTCTTC

abundance: .
j_gene: TRBJ2-5
v_gene: TRBV19
d_gene: TRBD2
CDR3aa: CASSKTSGSQETQYF
CDR3nt: TGTGCCAGTAGTAAAACTAGCGGGAGCCAAGAGACCCAGTACTTC

abundance: few
j_gene: TRBJ2-1
v_gene: TRBV4-2
d_gene: .
CDR3aa: CASSQDTGDEQFF
CDR3nt: TGTGCCAGCAGCCAAGATACAGGTGATGAGCAGTTCTTC

abundance: .
j_gene: TRBJ2-2
v_gene: TRBV6-5
d_gene: .
CDR3aa: CASRKRRDTGELFF
CDR3nt: TGTGCCAGCAGGAAGCGTCGGGACACCGGGGAGCTGTTTTTT

abundance: .
j_gene: TRBJ1-2
v_gene: TRBV10-1
d_gene: TRBD1
CDR3aa: CARDRGHGYTF
CDR3nt: TGCGCCAGAGACAGGGGGCATGGCTACACCTTC

abundance: .
j_gene: TRBJ2-1
v_gene: TRBV20-1
d_gene: .
CDR3aa: CSALYNEQFF
CDR3nt: TGCAGTGCCCTGTACAATGAGCAGTTCTTC

abundance: .
j_gene: TRBJ1-1
v_gene: TRBV11-2
d_gene: TRBD1
CDR3aa: CASSTHRGRGDTEAFF
CDR3nt: TGTGCCAGCAGCACCCACAGGGGCAGGGGGGACACTGAAGCTTTCTTT

abundance: few
j_gene: TRBJ1-2
v_gene: TRBV7-2
d_gene: .
CDR3aa: CASSPRRGAEGYTF
CDR3nt: TGTGCCAGCAGCCCCCGTCGTGGGGCGGAGGGCTACACCTTC

abundance: .
j_gene: TRBJ1-5
v_gene: TRBV6-5
d_gene: .
CDR3aa: CASRKQGGSNQPQHF
CDR3nt: TGTGCCAGCAGGAAACAGGGCGGTAGCAATCAGCCCCAGCATTTT

abundance: .
j_gene: TRBJ1-1
v_gene: TRBV7-2
d_gene: .
CDR3aa: CASSLVRGGAEAFF
CDR3nt: TGTGCCAGCAGCTTAGTCCGCGGGGGTGCTGAAGCTTTCTTT

abundance: few
j_gene: TRBJ2-3
v_gene: TRBV11-3
d_gene: TRBD2
CDR3aa: CASSSSGSYEDDTQYF
CDR3nt: TGTGCCAGCAGCTCTAGCGGGAGTTACGAGGACGATACGCAGTATTTT

abundance: .
j_gene: TRBJ2-2
v_gene: TRBV7-8
d_gene: .
CDR3aa: CASSQGGLKSGELFF
CDR3nt: TGTGCCAGCAGCCAGGGGGGGCTTAAGTCCGGGGAGCTGTTTTTT

abundance: few
j_gene: TRBJ2-5
v_gene: TRBV29-1
d_gene: TRBD2
CDR3aa: CSVEMSGRSGTQYF
CDR3nt: TGCAGCGTTGAAATGAGCGGGAGGTCCGGGACCCAGTACTTC

abundance: .
j_gene: TRBJ1-2
v_gene: TRBV6-6
d_gene: TRBD1
CDR3aa: CASSLGQGDNYGYTF
CDR3nt: TGTGCCAGCAGTTTGGGACAGGGGGATAACTATGGCTACACCTTC

abundance: .
j_gene: TRBJ2-7
v_gene: TRBV10-1
d_gene: TRBD2
CDR3aa: CASSGGGRNYEQYF
CDR3nt: TGCGCCAGCAGTGGCGGCGGGAGGAACTACGAGCAGTACTTC

abundance: once
j_gene: TRBJ2-3
v_gene: TRBV7-9
d_gene: TRBD2
CDR3aa: CASLGGGDTQYF
CDR3nt: TGTGCCAGCTTGGGCGGGGGAGATACGCAGTATTTT

abundance: .
j_gene: TRBJ2-3
v_gene: TRBV4-3
d_gene: TRBD2
CDR3aa: CASSQDQIPREWTDTQYF
CDR3nt: TGCGCCAGCAGCCAAGATCAGATTCCGCGGGAGTGGACAGATACGCAGTATTTT

abundance: .
j_gene: TRBJ2-7
v_gene: TRBV5-1
d_gene: .
CDR3aa: CASSFSGSEQYF
CDR3nt: TGCGCCAGCAGCTTTTCCGGCTCCGAGCAGTACTTC

abundance: .
j_gene: TRBJ2-7
v_gene: TRBV30
d_gene: TRBD2
CDR3aa: CAWRGRGLAGERPYEQYF
CDR3nt: TGTGCCTGGAGAGGCAGGGGACTAGCGGGGGAAAGGCCCTACGAGCAGTACTTC

abundance: .
j_gene: TRBJ2-7
v_gene: TRBV19
d_gene: .
CDR3aa: CASSQGRSYEQYF
CDR3nt: TGTGCCAGTAGTCAGGGCAGATCCTACGAGCAGTACTTC

abundance: .
j_gene: TRBJ2-1
v_gene: TRBV30
d_gene: TRBD2
CDR3aa: CAWSEGIAGNEQFF
CDR3nt: TGTGCCTGGAGTGAAGGTATAGCGGGAAATGAGCAGTTCTTC

abundance: .
j_gene: TRBJ1-1
v_gene: TRBV6-1
d_gene: .
CDR3aa: CASSRHRSKNTEAFF
CDR3nt: TGTGCCAGCAGTAGACACAGAAGTAAAAACACTGAAGCTTTCTTT

abundance: .
j_gene: TRBJ1-3
v_gene: TRBV2
d_gene: TRBD1
CDR3aa: CASSEGTGRSSGNTIYF
CDR3nt: TGTGCCAGCAGTGAAGGGACAGGGCGTAGCTCTGGAAACACCATATATTTT

abundance: once
j_gene: TRBJ1-5
v_gene: TRBV27
d_gene: TRBD1
CDR3aa: CASSSGQPGNQPQHF
CDR3nt: TGTGCCAGCAGTTCGGGACAGCCTGGTAATCAGCCCCAGCATTTT

abundance: once
j_gene: TRBJ1-1
v_gene: TRBV7-9
d_gene: .
CDR3aa: CASSLALNTEAFF
CDR3nt: TGTGCCAGCAGCTTAGCTCTGAACACTGAAGCTTTCTTT

abundance: once
j_gene: TRBJ1-2
v_gene: TRBV5-1
d_gene: .
CDR3aa: CASGPTNPFYGYTF
CDR3nt: TGCGCCAGCGGACCAACAAACCCTTTCTATGGCTACACCTTC

abundance: .
j_gene: TRBJ2-5
v_gene: TRBV7-2
d_gene: .
CDR3aa: CASSTGVFGETQYF
CDR3nt: TGTGCCAGCAGCACGGGAGTTTTCGGAGAGACCCAGTACTTC

abundance: .
j_gene: TRBJ1-5
v_gene: TRBV6-1
d_gene: .
CDR3aa: CASREQGDSNQPQHF
CDR3nt: TGTGCCAGCAGGGAGCAAGGAGATAGCAATCAGCCCCAGCATTTT

abundance: .
j_gene: TRBJ2-1
v_gene: TRBV25-1
d_gene: TRBD1
CDR3aa: CASSQTGAVDEQFF
CDR3nt: TGTGCCAGCAGCCAAACAGGGGCGGTGGATGAGCAGTTCTTC

abundance: .
j_gene: TRBJ1-1
v_gene: TRBV7-8
d_gene: .
CDR3aa: CASSRVLGLMNTEAFF
CDR3nt: TGTGCCAGCAGCAGGGTTCTCGGGCTCATGAACACTGAAGCTTTCTTT

abundance: .
j_gene: TRBJ1-1
v_gene: TRBV18
d_gene: .
CDR3aa: CASSPPGSGAFF
CDR3nt: TGTGCCAGCTCACCACCGGGGTCTGGGGCTTTCTTT

abundance: .
j_gene: TRBJ1-5
v_gene: TRBV7-9
d_gene: .
CDR3aa: CASSLRGGSNQPQHF
CDR3nt: TGTGCCAGCAGCTTACGGGGAGGGAGCAATCAGCCCCAGCATTTT

abundance: .
j_gene: TRBJ2-6
v_gene: TRBV18
d_gene: .
CDR3aa: CASSHSGGLTGANVLTF
CDR3nt: TGTGCCAGCTCACATTCTGGGGGGCTCACTGGGGCCAACGTCCTGACTTTC

abundance: .
j_gene: TRBJ2-3
v_gene: TRBV2
d_gene: .
CDR3aa: CASSGPADTQYF
CDR3nt: TGTGCCAGCAGTGGACCAGCGGATACGCAGTATTTT